This TCR beta chain was obtained from a study of blood T cell repertoires in COVID-19. Study background: In each case, the material was cDNA or gDNA derived from T cells, B-cell-depleted T cells, or PBMCs.

Only a few counts were recorded for this clone. TCRdb's copy holds only in-frame clones and misses some; the assay was immunoSEQ multiplex PCR. The sample includes over 70,000 clones, approximately 78% of them seen just once. Material: peripheral blood. This sequence originates from a man in his 60s with acute or convalescent COVID-19.

The CDR3 sequence is CASDGDSGANVLTF. The CDR3 nucleotides read TGTGCCTCCGACGGGGATTCTGGGGCCAACGTCCTGACTTTC. The chain employs TRBV30 and TRBJ2-6; D might be TRBD2 (5 bases). Trimming took off 7 bases at V and 1 base at J, with 11 bases between the two ends. Germline V gives CDR1 GTSNPN, CDR2 SVGIG (reference sequence). This CDR3 spans 14 amino acids.